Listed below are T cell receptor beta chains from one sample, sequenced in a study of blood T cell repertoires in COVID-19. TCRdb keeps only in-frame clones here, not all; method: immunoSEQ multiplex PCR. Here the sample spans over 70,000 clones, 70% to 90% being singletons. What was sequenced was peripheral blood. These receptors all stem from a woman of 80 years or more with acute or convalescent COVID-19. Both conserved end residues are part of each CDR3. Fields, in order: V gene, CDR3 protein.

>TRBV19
CASSTGINTEAFF
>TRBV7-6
CASSSRQGSGNTIYF
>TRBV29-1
CSVESGFNTEAFF
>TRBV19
CASSINLSTDTQYF
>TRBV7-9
CASIPEGGFESGANVLTF
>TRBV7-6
CASSLGEGTEAFF
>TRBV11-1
CASSFQGYGYTF
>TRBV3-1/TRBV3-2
CASSQMTASLGYTF
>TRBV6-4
CASSGQGGTDTQYF
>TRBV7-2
CASSSLARSYNEQFF